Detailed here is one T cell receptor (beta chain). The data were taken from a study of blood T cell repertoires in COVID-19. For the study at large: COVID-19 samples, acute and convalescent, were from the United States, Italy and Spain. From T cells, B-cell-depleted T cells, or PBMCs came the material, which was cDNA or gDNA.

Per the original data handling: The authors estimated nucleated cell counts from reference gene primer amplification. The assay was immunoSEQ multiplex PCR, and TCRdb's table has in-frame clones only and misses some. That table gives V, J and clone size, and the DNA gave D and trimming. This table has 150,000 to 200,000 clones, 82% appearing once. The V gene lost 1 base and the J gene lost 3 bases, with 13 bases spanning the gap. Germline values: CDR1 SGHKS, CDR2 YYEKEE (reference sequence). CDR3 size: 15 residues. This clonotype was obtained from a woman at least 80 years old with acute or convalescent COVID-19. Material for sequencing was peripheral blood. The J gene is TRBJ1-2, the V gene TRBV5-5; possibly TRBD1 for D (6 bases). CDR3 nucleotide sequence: TGTGCCAGCAGCTTGTCCCGACAGGTCCACTATGGCTACACCTTC. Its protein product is CASSLSRQVHYGYTF.